The 32 T cell receptor beta chains below were found in one sample sequenced in a study of cytomegalovirus exposure and HLA in healthy donors. Vbeta (60) and Jbeta (13) primers were used in the PCR. Data came from immunoSEQ multiplex PCR; TCRdb stores just in-frame clones and leaves some out. The sample lists around 150,000 clones; 79% were seen once. Sequencing was done on a sample of PBMCs. The receptors here all came from a middle-aged man in good health and CMV-seropositive.

This chain uses TRBV11-2 with TRBJ2-2; D unclear. CDR1 is SGHAT and CDR2 is FQNNGV in the germline V gene. The CDR3 has 12 residues. Trimming pared 4 bases from V and 3 bases from J, leaving 3 bases between. The DNA for the CDR3 is TGTGCCAGCAGCTCCGACACCGGGGAGCTGTTTTTT. Translated: CASSSDTGELFF.

The chain is built from TRBV4-2 and TRBJ2-7; unclear D gene. From germline, CDR1 is LGHNA and CDR2 YNFKEQ. The V end lost 0 bases, the J end lost 0 bases, and 9 bases lay between the germline ends. The CDR3 has 15 amino acids. CDR3: CASSQDGESSYEQYF. CDR3 bases: TGTGCCAGCAGCCAAGATGGAGAAAGCTCCTACGAGCAGTACTTC.

J is TRBJ2-1 and V is TRBV5-1, with 7 positions matching TRBD2. Germline V CDR1 and CDR2: SGHRS, YFSETQ. Losses at the gene ends were 0 bases for V and 5 bases for J; bases not matched to a gene: 5. The CDR3 covers 15 residues. The CDR3, as DNA: TGCGCCAGCAGCTTGGTGGCTAGCGGCGACAATGAGCAGTTCTTC. Translated, it gives CASSLVASGDNEQFF.

The chain is built from TRBV2 and TRBJ2-3; 8 positions match TRBD1. The V gene end was trimmed by 5 bases and the J gene end by 9 bases; junction bases not matched to a gene: 4. The CDR3 totals 12 residues. Per the germline V gene, CDR1 is SNHLY and CDR2 is FYNNEI. The CDR3, as DNA: TGTGCCAGCAGTCTAGGACAGGGAACGCAGTATTTT. It is translated as CASSLGQGTQYF.

This chain links TRBV10-3 with TRBJ2-5; 8 nucleotides match TRBD1. The DNA end is more similar to TRBJ2-7, so the J call may be wrong. Germline V gene data show CDR1 as ENHRY and CDR2 as SYGVKD. This CDR3 contains 15 residues. CDR3 nucleotide sequence: TGTGCCATCAGCGGAAGGACAGGGCTAACCTACGAGCAGTACTTC. This encodes CAISGRTGLTYEQYF.

This clone has just one count. J is TRBJ1-5 and V is TRBV28; 9 nucleotides line up with TRBD1. Germline CDR1 and CDR2: MDHEN and SYDVKM. The CDR3 spans 15 residues. J gave up 7 bases and V 5 bases, and 9 bases lay outside the gene matches. CDR3 nucleotide sequence: TGTGCCAGCAGTACAGGACAGGGGCTTTACCAGCCCCAGCATTTT. Amino acids: CASSTGQGLYQPQHF.

The J gene is TRBJ2-7, the V gene TRBV7-9, with D perhaps matching TRBD1 (6 bases). Trimming stripped 5 bases from V and 12 bases from J, with 14 bases between. This CDR3 spans 11 amino acids. CDR1 and CDR2 (germline): SEHNR, FQNEAQ (reference sequence). The CDR3: CASSQDSLGYF. CDR3 bases: TGTGCCAGCAGCCAGGACAGCCTCGGGTACTTC.

The V gene is TRBV27, the J gene TRBJ2-5; the D gene is possibly TRBD1 (6 bases). V was pared by 5 bases and J by 3 bases, with 10 bases between. The CDR3 extends over 13 amino acids. Germline V gives CDR1 MNHEY, CDR2 SMNVEV (reference sequence). The CDR3 loop reads CASSTNREETQYF. Here the CDR3 DNA reads TGTGCCAGCAGTACAAACAGGGAAGAGACCCAGTACTTC.

This chain joins TRBV10-3 and TRBJ2-3; tentatively, D is TRBD1 (5 bases). CDR3 size: 15 residues. CDR1 is ENHRY, CDR2 SYGVKD, per germline. V was shortened by 5 bases and J by 2 bases, with 14 bases between the two germline ends. This CDR3 reads CAISPLTAHTDTQYF. The CDR3 DNA reads as TGTGCCATCAGTCCCCTGACAGCGCACACAGATACGCAGTATTTT.

The chain recombines TRBV5-1 with TRBJ2-3; 8 nucleotides align to TRBD2. Trimming cost V 6 bases and J 4 bases; bases outside gene matches: 10. From germline, CDR1 is SGHRS and CDR2 YFSETQ. This CDR3 spans 15 amino acids. CDR3 DNA sequence: TGCGCCAGCACTCGAGCGGGAGTTATGTCAGATACGCAGTATTTT. Protein product: CASTRAGVMSDTQYF.

This clone was counted only a few times. V is TRBV10-2 and J is TRBJ2-3; D possibly corresponds to TRBD2 (6 bases). The CDR3 contains 14 residues. V lost 8 bases to trimming and J lost 7 bases, with 19 bases between them. The germline V gene has CDR1 WSHSY and CDR2 SAAADI. The CDR3 spells CASLRSGVINTQYF. CDR3 in DNA: TGCGCCAGCCTCAGGTCGGGAGTGATAAATACGCAGTATTTT.

The sample holds a few counts of this clone. The chain employs TRBV7-8 and TRBJ2-7; 9 bases match TRBD1. The germline CDR1 and CDR2 sequences are SGHVS and FQNEAQ. After removal of 6 bases from V and 9 bases from J, the junction contained 15 bases not matched to a gene. The CDR3 has 15 residues. The CDR3 here is CASRTGQGRVQRQYF. CDR3 bases: TGTGCCAGCAGGACAGGACAGGGGCGGGTGCAAAGGCAGTACTTC.

V is TRBV5-6 and J is TRBJ1-1; a weak D match, TRBD1 (6 bases). The CDR3 loop spans 13 amino acids. The germline V gene encodes CDR1 SGHDT and CDR2 YYEEEE. With 5 bases removed from V and 1 base from J, the gap between germline ends came to 9 bases. DNA for the CDR3: TGTGCCAGCAGATGGGGGCGGAACACTGAAGCTTTCTTT. As protein: CASRWGRNTEAFF.

V and J are TRBV14 and TRBJ2-1, with 9 bases identical to TRBD1. This CDR3 is built from 15 residues. Germline V gene data show CDR1 as SGHDN and CDR2 as FVKESK. Losses at the gene ends were 1 base for V and 8 bases for J; bases not matched to a gene: 6. CDR3 sequence: CASSQATGGEDEQFF. The CDR3 DNA follows: TGTGCCAGCAGCCAAGCGACAGGGGGTGAGGATGAGCAGTTCTTC.

This chain connects TRBV5-1 to TRBJ2-7; TRBD1 is a possible D gene (6 bases). The germline CDR1 and CDR2 sequences are SGHRS and YFSETQ. With 1 base removed from V and 9 bases from J, the gap between germline ends came to 14 bases. The CDR3 has 13 amino acids. The CDR3 region has the DNA TGCGCCAGCAGCTTGTTAGCGAAAGGGGGGCAGTACTTC. It is translated as CASSLLAKGGQYF.

The V gene is TRBV7-3, the J gene TRBJ2-7; D is uncertain. CDR1 and CDR2 (germline): SGHTA, FQGTGA. The CDR3 is made up of 13 amino acids. The V gene lost 2 bases and the J gene lost 7 bases, with 12 bases spanning the gap. This CDR3 is CASSLFDGGEQYF. In DNA, the CDR3 is TGTGCCAGCAGCTTATTCGACGGCGGAGAGCAGTACTTC.

The rearrangement joins TRBV7-6 to TRBJ2-5; 13 bases agree with TRBD2. CDR3 length: 16 amino acids. Trimming cost V 4 bases and J 6 bases; bases outside gene matches: 8. Per the germline V gene, CDR1 is SGHVS and CDR2 is FNYEAQ. Here the CDR3 reads CASSYLLAGGPQTQYF. CDR3 DNA sequence: TGTGCCAGCAGCTATCTACTAGCGGGAGGGCCTCAGACCCAGTACTTC.

This chain connects TRBV7-3 to TRBJ2-1; a weak D match, TRBD2 (6 bases). Germline V CDR1 and CDR2: SGHTA, FQGTGA. The CDR3 sequence is 13 residues long. The V end lost 0 bases, the J end lost 10 bases, and 10 bases lay between the germline ends. In nucleotides, the CDR3 is TGTGCCAGCAGCTTAACCCAGGCGGGGGAGCAGTTCTTC. It is translated as CASSLTQAGEQFF.

V is TRBV5-6 and J is TRBJ2-3, with D perhaps TRBD2 (6 bases). This CDR3 spans 16 amino acids. Trimming took off 3 bases at V and 2 bases at J, with 16 bases between the two ends. Germline values: CDR1 SGHDT, CDR2 YYEEEE. CDR3: CASSSILASFTDTQYF. The CDR3 DNA sequence: TGTGCCAGCAGCTCCATACTAGCATCTTTCACAGATACGCAGTATTTT.

This clone was seen more than once but under ten times. V usage is TRBV6-5 and J usage is TRBJ2-1; the match to TRBD2 covers 7 bases. Looked up from germline, CDR1 is MNHEY and CDR2 is SVGAGI. V was pared by 2 bases and J by 3 bases, with 4 bases of the junction left unmatched. There are 15 residues in the CDR3. In DNA, the CDR3 is TGTGCCAGCAGTTACGCCCGGGACTACTACAATGAGCAGTTCTTC. Amino acids: CASSYARDYYNEQFF.

The chain carries TRBV11-3 and TRBJ2-3; D is uncertain. The CDR3 length is 14 residues. Germline V gene data show CDR1 as SGHNT and CDR2 as YENEEA. Trimming stripped 1 base from V and 0 bases from J, with 5 bases between. As DNA, the CDR3 is TGTGCCAGCAGCTTAGCCAGGAGCACAGATACGCAGTATTTT. The encoded protein is CASSLARSTDTQYF.

This chain connects TRBV19 to TRBJ2-7; TRBD1 agrees at 7 bases. V shed 5 bases and J 0 bases; nucleotides not matched to a gene: 1. The CDR3 is 13 amino acids. Germline CDR1 reads LNHDA; CDR2 reads SQIVND (reference sequence). The CDR3 nucleotides are TGTGCCAGTAGTTGGGACAGCTCCTACGAGCAGTACTTC. Its translation is CASSWDSSYEQYF.

This rearrangement joins TRBV7-6 to TRBJ2-1; 12 bases line up with TRBD2. Germline values: CDR1 SGHVS, CDR2 FNYEAQ. Trimming removed 1 base from V and 7 bases from J; junction bases left unmatched: 8. The CDR3 has 17 residues. In DNA form, the CDR3 reads TGTGCCAGCAGCTTAGGCCAGACTAGCGGGAGTTGGAATGAGCAGTTCTTC. Translated, it gives CASSLGQTSGSWNEQFF.

CDR3 sequence (DNA): TGTGCCAGCAGCCTAACGGGTGGACTTAGCCCATACGAGCAGTACTTC. Translating gives CASSLTGGLSPYEQYF. The chain is built from TRBV9 and TRBJ2-5, with a tentative D call TRBD2 (5 bases). TRBJ2-7 matches the DNA end more closely, so the J call is doubtful. Germline V CDR1 and CDR2: SGDLS, YYNGEE. CDR3 length: 16 amino acids.

V usage is TRBV23-1 and J usage is TRBJ2-1; TRBD2 matches 16 bases. TRBV23-1 is known as an ORF, though its function is uncertain. Trimming at V came to 6 bases and at J to 6 bases, leaving 17 bases not matched to a gene. The CDR3 sequence is 20 residues long. CDR3 region: CASSRGLAGTSGRASNEQFF. The CDR3 region has the DNA TGCGCCAGCAGCCGAGGCTTAGCCGGGACTAGCGGGAGGGCTTCCAATGAGCAGTTCTTC.

This chain uses TRBV9 with TRBJ1-5; TRBD1 might be the D (5 bases). Germline CDR1 SGDLS, CDR2 YYNGEE. The CDR3 is 15 amino acids. Trimming removed 0 bases from V and 3 bases from J, with 10 bases in between. The CDR3 sequence: CASSVEGADNQPQHF. CDR3 sequence (DNA): TGTGCCAGCAGCGTAGAAGGGGCTGACAATCAGCCCCAGCATTTT.

This chain uses TRBV6-5 with TRBJ2-7; 7 nucleotides agree with TRBD1. This CDR3 has 14 amino acids. V dropped 6 bases and J dropped 2; count of bases not matched to a gene: 7. CDR1 is MNHEY and CDR2 is SVGAGI in the germline V gene. In nucleotides, the CDR3 is TGTGCCAGCAGGAGGACAGGCGATACCTACGAGCAGTACTTC. It codes for CASRRTGDTYEQYF.

DNA of the CDR3: TGTGCCAGTCAGGCGTACACTGAAGCTTTCTTT. It encodes CASQAYTEAFF. V usage is TRBV19 and J usage is TRBJ1-1; D ambiguous. Trimming took off 8 bases at V and 3 bases at J, with 7 bases between the two ends. There are 11 residues in the CDR3. CDR1 and CDR2 from the germline V gene are LNHDA and SQIVND (reference sequence).

This chain links TRBV10-1 with TRBJ2-3, with 9 positions matching TRBD2. CDR1 is WNHNN and CDR2 is SYGVQD in the germline V gene (reference sequence). The CDR3 has 17 residues. V dropped 3 bases and J dropped 1; count of bases not matched to a gene: 8. The CDR3 DNA follows: TGCGCCAGCAGTGACGGGCGGGAGGGCCTAGGCACAGATACGCAGTATTTT. This encodes CASSDGREGLGTDTQYF.

This chain uses TRBV14 with TRBJ2-5; the match to TRBD2 covers 7 bases. J was trimmed by 7 bases and V by 0 bases; bases with no gene match: 8. The CDR3 has 15 amino acids. Germline lookup yields CDR1 SGHDN and CDR2 FVKESK. The CDR3 region has the DNA TGTGCCAGCAGCCAAGATGTCGCGGGGGAGGGGACCCAGTACTTC. This sequence encodes CASSQDVAGEGTQYF.

This clone appeared a single time. The chain uses TRBV7-3 and TRBJ2-3, with a possible D match to TRBD1 (7 bases). V was cut by 2 bases and J by 0 bases, with 21 bases left in between. Germline CDR1 and CDR2: SGHTA and FQGTGA. This CDR3 comprises 19 residues. In DNA, the CDR3 is TGTGCCAGCAGCTTATCCGTATGGGGGGACAGTACTAGCACAGATACGCAGTATTTT. Translated, it gives CASSLSVWGDSTSTDTQYF.

V gene TRBV5-1 combines with J gene TRBJ2-7, with D possibly TRBD2 on 5 matching bases. The germline V and J ends were trimmed by 1 base and 4 bases, with 12 bases remaining between them. The germline V gene encodes CDR1 SGHRS and CDR2 YFSETQ. There are 14 residues in the CDR3. CDR3 bases: TGCGCCAGCAGCTTGTCGGCGAGGGCGTACGAGCAGTACTTC. It encodes CASSLSARAYEQYF.